The entry below describes one TCR beta chain. The table came from immunoSEQ multiplex PCR; TCRdb's copy has only in-frame clones and leaves some out. This table holds about 140,000 clones, roughly 84% found once. The sample belongs to a study of blood T cell repertoires in COVID-19. Background on the study: PBMCs, B-cell-depleted T cells, or T cells provided the cDNA or gDNA that made up the material.

The germline CDR1 and CDR2 sequences are LNHDA and SQIVND (reference sequence). CDR3 length: 13 residues. V lost 3 bases and J lost 2, with 8 bases in between. The receptor was derived from a woman aged 60-75 years with acute or convalescent COVID-19. Sequenced material: peripheral blood. The chain recombines TRBV19 with TRBJ2-7; possibly TRBD1 for D (6 bases). This CDR3 is CASSMDRAYEQYF. The CDR3 nucleotides are TGTGCCAGTAGTATGGACAGAGCCTACGAGCAGTACTTC.